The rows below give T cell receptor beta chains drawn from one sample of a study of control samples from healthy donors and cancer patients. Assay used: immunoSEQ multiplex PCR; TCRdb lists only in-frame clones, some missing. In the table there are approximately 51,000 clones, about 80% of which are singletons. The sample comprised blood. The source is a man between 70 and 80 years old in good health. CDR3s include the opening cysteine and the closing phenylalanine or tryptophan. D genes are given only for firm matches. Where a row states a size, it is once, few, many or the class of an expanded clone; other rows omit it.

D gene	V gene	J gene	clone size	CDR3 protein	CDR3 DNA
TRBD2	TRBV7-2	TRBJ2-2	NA	CASSSAPGLAYGELFF	TGTGCCAGCAGCTCAGCCCCGGGACTAGCGTACGGGGAGCTGTTTTTT
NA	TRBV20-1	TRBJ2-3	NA	CSASRTDTQYF	TGCAGTGCTAGTCGCACAGATACGCAGTATTTT
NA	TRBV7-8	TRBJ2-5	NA	CASSTQPSSSETQYF	TGTGCCAGCAGCACCCAACCTAGCAGTAGCGAGACCCAGTACTTC
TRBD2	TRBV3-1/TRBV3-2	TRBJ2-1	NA	CASSQGLAGVSEQFF	TGTGCCAGCAGCCAAGGACTAGCGGGAGTAAGTGAGCAGTTCTTC
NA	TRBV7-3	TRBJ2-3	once	CASSPGSTDTQYF	TGTGCCAGCAGCCCGGGGAGCACAGATACGCAGTATTTT
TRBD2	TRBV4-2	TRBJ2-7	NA	CASSPAAGRGYEQYF	TGTGCCAGCAGCCCCGCAGCCGGGAGGGGCTACGAGCAGTACTTC
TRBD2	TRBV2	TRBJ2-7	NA	CASSEGAGGLSTYEQYF	TGTGCCAGCAGTGAAGGAGCGGGGGGCTTATCAACCTACGAGCAGTACTTC
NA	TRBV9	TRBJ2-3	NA	CASSVDRNTQYF	TGTGCCAGCAGCGTAGACAGGAATACGCAGTATTTT
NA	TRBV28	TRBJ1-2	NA	CASSSGYGYTF	TGTGCCAGCAGTTCGGGCTATGGCTACACCTTC
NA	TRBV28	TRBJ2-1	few	CASSLSILSYNEQFF	TGTGCCAGCAGTTTAAGTATCTTGAGTTACAATGAGCAGTTCTTC
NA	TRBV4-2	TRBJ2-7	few	CASSPGVGNEQYF	TGTGCCAGCAGCCCGGGGGTAGGGAACGAGCAGTACTTC
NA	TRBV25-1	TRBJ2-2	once	CASRGHRGGGELFF	TGTGCCAGCAGGGGCCATAGGGGTGGCGGGGAGCTGTTTTTT
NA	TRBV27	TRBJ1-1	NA	CASSLYGPMNTEAFF	TGTGCCAGCAGTTTATATGGCCCGATGAACACTGAAGCTTTCTTT
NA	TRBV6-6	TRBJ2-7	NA	CASRIPPGDEQYF	TGTGCCAGCAGAATACCTCCGGGGGACGAGCAGTACTTC
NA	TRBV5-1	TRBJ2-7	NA	CASSLPGFEQYF	TGCGCCAGCAGCTTGCCGGGTTTCGAGCAGTACTTC
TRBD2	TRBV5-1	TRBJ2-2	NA	CASSFGTSGTGELFF	TGCGCCAGCAGCTTCGGGACTAGCGGCACCGGGGAGCTGTTTTTT
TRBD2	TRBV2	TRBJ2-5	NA	CASSLGGIAQYF	TGTGCCAGCAGTTTGGGGGGGATCGCCCAGTACTTC
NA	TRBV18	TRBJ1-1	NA	CASSEGRRREAFF	TGTGCCAGCTCAGAGGGTAGACGGCGGGAAGCTTTCTTT
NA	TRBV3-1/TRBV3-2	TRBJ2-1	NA	CASSQDSPEQFF	TGTGCCAGCAGCCAAGATAGCCCAGAGCAGTTCTTC
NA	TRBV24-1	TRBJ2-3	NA	CATSAATAGTDTQYF	TGTGCCACCAGTGCTGCCACCGCGGGCACAGATACGCAGTATTTT
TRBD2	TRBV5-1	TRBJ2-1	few	CASSEAGFNEQFF	TGCGCCAGCAGCGAAGCGGGATTCAATGAGCAGTTCTTC
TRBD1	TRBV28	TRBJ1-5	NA	CATTPDREYNQPQHF	TGTGCCACAACCCCCGACAGGGAGTACAATCAGCCCCAGCATTTT
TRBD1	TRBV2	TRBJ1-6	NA	CASRGTGQGLSPLHF	TGTGCCAGCCGTGGGACGGGACAGGGGTTGTCACCCCTCCACTTT
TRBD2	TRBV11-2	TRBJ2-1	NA	CASSPGTSGLNEQFF	TGTGCCAGCAGCCCCGGGACTAGCGGACTCAATGAGCAGTTCTTC
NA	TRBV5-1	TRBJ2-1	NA	CASSLEGSSNEQFF	TGCGCCAGCAGCTTGGAAGGGAGTAGTAATGAGCAGTTCTTC
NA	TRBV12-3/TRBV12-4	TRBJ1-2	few	CASSFYQPNGYTF	TGTGCCAGCAGTTTCTACCAACCTAATGGCTACACCTTC
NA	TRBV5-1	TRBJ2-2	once	CASSLRGLNTGELFF	TGCGCCAGCAGCTTGAGGGGCCTTAACACCGGGGAGCTGTTTTTT
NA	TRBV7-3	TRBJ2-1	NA	CASSLTERNEQFF	TGTGCCAGCAGCTTAACGGAACGCAATGAGCAGTTCTTC
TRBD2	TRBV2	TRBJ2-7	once	CASGVPGLAGTEQYF	TGTGCCAGTGGAGTACCGGGACTAGCGGGGACGGAGCAGTACTTC
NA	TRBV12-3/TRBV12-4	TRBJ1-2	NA	CASSFGPTGYTF	TGTGCCAGCAGTTTCGGCCCGACGGGCTACACCTTC
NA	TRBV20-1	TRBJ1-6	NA	CSASNIDSYNSPLHF	TGCAGTGCAAGTAACATAGACTCCTATAATTCACCCCTCCACTTT
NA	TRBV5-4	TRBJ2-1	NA	CASSLADRDYNEQFF	TGTGCCAGCAGCTTGGCGGACAGAGACTACAATGAGCAGTTCTTC
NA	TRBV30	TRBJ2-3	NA	CAWRPRPSTDTQYF	TGTGCCTGGAGACCGAGACCCAGCACAGATACGCAGTATTTT
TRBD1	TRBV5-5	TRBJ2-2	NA	CASSLGATGGNTGELFF	TGTGCCAGCAGCTTGGGGGCGACAGGGGGTAACACCGGGGAGCTGTTTTTT
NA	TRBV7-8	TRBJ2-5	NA	CASSTRRRETQYF	TGTGCCAGCAGCACCAGAAGGCGGGAGACCCAGTACTTC
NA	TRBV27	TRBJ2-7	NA	CASSPIISYEQYF	TGTGCCAGCAGTCCCATAATCTCCTACGAGCAGTACTTC
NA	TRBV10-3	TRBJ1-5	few	CAISDSGGRGNQPQHF	TGTGCCATCAGTGATTCGGGGGGACGGGGCAATCAGCCCCAGCATTTT
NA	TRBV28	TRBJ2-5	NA	CASRSGLLGETQYF	TGTGCCAGCAGGTCGGGCCTCCTGGGGGAGACCCAGTACTTC
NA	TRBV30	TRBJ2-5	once	CAWNRGSGVQGETQYF	TGTGCCTGGAATAGAGGATCCGGGGTCCAAGGAGAGACCCAGTACTTC
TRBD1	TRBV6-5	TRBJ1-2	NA	CASSYRQGAGYTF	TGTGCCAGCAGTTACCGACAGGGCGCGGGCTACACCTTC
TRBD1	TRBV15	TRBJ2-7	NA	CATSRVEQGPFYEQYF	TGTGCCACCAGCAGGGTCGAACAGGGGCCGTTCTACGAGCAGTACTTC
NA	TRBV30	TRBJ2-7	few	CAWSGGAESSYEQYF	TGTGCCTGGAGTGGGGGGGCGGAGAGCTCCTACGAGCAGTACTTC
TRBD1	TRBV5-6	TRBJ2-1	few	CASSLTGGATDEQFF	TGTGCCAGCAGCCTTACAGGGGGCGCGACGGATGAGCAGTTCTTC
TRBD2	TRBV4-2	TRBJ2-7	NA	CASSQDLLAGFEQYF	TGTGCCAGCAGCCAAGATTTGCTAGCGGGTTTCGAGCAGTACTTC
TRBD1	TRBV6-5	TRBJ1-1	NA	CASSYSGQGPAAEAFF	TGTGCCAGCAGTTACTCGGGACAGGGTCCGGCGGCTGAAGCTTTCTTT
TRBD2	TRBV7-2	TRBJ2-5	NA	CASTFLPSGVETQYF	TGTGCCAGCACCTTTCTCCCTAGCGGGGTTGAGACCCAGTACTTC
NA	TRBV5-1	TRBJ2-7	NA	CASSTFLGEQYF	TGCGCCAGCAGCACCTTCCTTGGCGAGCAGTACTTC
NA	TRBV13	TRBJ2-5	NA	CASSFDLGAQETQYF	TGTGCCAGCAGCTTTGATTTGGGCGCGCAAGAGACCCAGTACTTC
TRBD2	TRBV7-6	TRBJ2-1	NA	CASSLATSGPNEQFF	TGTGCCAGCAGCTTAGCTACTAGCGGGCCCAATGAGCAGTTCTTC
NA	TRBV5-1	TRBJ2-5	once	CASSSYGAGDQETQYF	TGCGCCAGCAGCTCCTACGGGGCAGGGGACCAAGAGACCCAGTACTTC
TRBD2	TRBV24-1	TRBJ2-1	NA	CATSRASGNNEQFF	TGTGCCACCAGTCGGGCTAGCGGAAACAATGAGCAGTTCTTC